The 27 T cell receptor beta chains below come from one sample, sequenced in a study of blood T cells in healthy people across ages. A J-beta primer mix and a sample-barcoded 5' primer were used in a second PCR of about 6 to 12 cycles. TCRdb re-analysed the 5' RACE reads in MiXCR, keeping a single row per CDR3 protein. Of 1.8 million or so distinct CDR3 sequences listed, approximately 39% are singletons. Sample: blood. These receptors all stem from a human donor in good health.

This clonotype turned up a few times. The chain carries TRBV29-1 and TRBJ1-1; D is uncertain. CDR1 and CDR2 from the germline V gene are SQVTM and ANQGSEA. The CDR3 spans 11 residues. V was clipped by 4 bases and J by 10 bases, with 13 bases between them. This CDR3 reads CSVVVGPAAFF. For the CDR3, the DNA is TGCAGCGTTGTGGTAGGGCCTGCAGCTTTCTTT.

A remark on this clonotype: Because the CDR3 is missing its conserved closing phenylalanine or tryptophan, this is likely a read error. This rearrangement joins TRBV9 to TRBJ1-1; weak D call: TRBD1 (6 bases). Germline V gene lookup returns CDR1 SGDLS and CDR2 YYNGEE. This CDR3 spans 18 amino acids. Trimming removed 0 bases from V and 5 bases from J, with 23 bases in between. CDR3 sequence (DNA): TGTGCCAGCAGCGTAGACACCCTAACAGGGCTCGCGAAGACTGAAGCTTTCGTT. It specifies CASSVDTLTGLAKTEAFV.

This chain joins TRBV7-9 and TRBJ1-1; 7 bases line up with TRBD1. Germline CDR1 reads SEHNR; CDR2 reads FQNEAQ (reference sequence). Trimming removed 10 bases from V and 0 bases from J; junction bases left unmatched: 8. CDR3 length: 14 amino acids. The CDR3 region has the DNA TGTGCCACCAAGACAGGGCAATTGAACACTGAAGCTTTCTTT. It encodes CATKTGQLNTEAFF.

This clonotype was observed a few times. This sequence joins TRBV20-1 and TRBJ2-7; 10 nucleotides agree with TRBD1. CDR3 length: 17 amino acids. V was pared by 1 base and J by 2 bases, with 11 bases of the junction left unmatched. CDR1 DFQATT and CDR2 SNEGSKA come from the germline V gene (reference sequence). CDR3 region: CSARVYPRDRGAYEQYF. CDR3 nucleotide sequence: TGCAGTGCTAGAGTTTACCCTAGGGACAGGGGCGCCTACGAGCAGTACTTC.

The chain employs TRBV2 and TRBJ2-5; D perhaps matches TRBD1 (5 bases). The length of the CDR3 is 14 residues. Germline V gene sequence: CDR1 SNHLY, CDR2 FYNNEI. V was pared by 2 bases and J by 5 bases, with 12 bases between. This chain's CDR3 is CASSEQGPGETQYF. CDR3 nucleotides: TGTGCCAGCAGTGAACAGGGCCCCGGGGAGACCCAGTACTTC.

The J gene is TRBJ2-1, the V gene TRBV7-3, with TRBD2 matching over 13 bases. This CDR3 is built from 16 residues. Germline V gives CDR1 SGHTA, CDR2 FQGTGA. The ends lost 5 bases at V and 5 bases at J; junction bases unmatched: 6. CDR3 region: CASSPLAGGRHNEQFF. As DNA, the CDR3 is TGTGCCAGCAGCCCACTAGCGGGGGGGCGACACAATGAGCAGTTCTTC.

This sequence joins TRBV7-9 and TRBJ2-3; D is possibly TRBD1 (5 bases). The CDR3 contains 15 residues. V shed 3 bases and J shed 3 bases, with 13 bases lying between them. Per the germline V gene, CDR1 is SEHNR and CDR2 is FQNEAQ (reference sequence). The CDR3 here is CASSLQGKGTDTQYF. The CDR3 nucleotides are TGTGCCAGCAGCTTGCAGGGAAAAGGAACAGATACGCAGTATTTT.

The chain joins TRBV7-9 to TRBJ2-2; tentatively, D is TRBD2 (6 bases). The V and J ends lost 5 bases and 3 bases respectively, with 16 bases between them. In germline, CDR1 is SEHNR, CDR2 FQNEAQ (reference sequence). The CDR3 has 16 residues. The DNA for the CDR3 is TGTGCCAGCAGCCCCAACTTTAGCGGCTACACCGGGGAGCTGTTTTTT. Translated, it gives CASSPNFSGYTGELFF.

A note on this clonotype: Just one base apart from a much larger clone, this may be a read error. V is TRBV10-2 and J is TRBJ2-4; D may be TRBD2 (6 bases). This CDR3 region has 14 residues. Germline V CDR1 and CDR2: WSHSY, SAAADI. V was pared by 8 bases and J by 9 bases, with 20 bases between. In DNA, the CDR3 is TGCGCCAGCGCCGAGGGAGGACCCCATGGCATTCAGTACTTC. Encoded protein: CASAEGGPHGIQYF.

CDR3 DNA sequence: TGCAGCGTCGGAGGGCGGGCGTCGAGGCCCGGGGAGCTGTTTTTT. It codes for CSVGGRASRPGELFF. This chain joins TRBV29-1 and TRBJ2-2, with D maybe TRBD2 (6 bases). The V gene lost 6 bases and the J gene lost 6 bases, with 20 bases spanning the gap. The germline V gene has CDR1 SQVTM and CDR2 ANQGSEA. There are 15 residues in the CDR3.

The V gene is TRBV20-1, the J gene TRBJ2-7; D is undetermined. The germline V gene has CDR1 DFQATT and CDR2 SNEGSKA (reference sequence). CDR3 length equals 8 residues. The CDR3 nucleotides read TGCCATTCCGGGGAGCAGTACTTC. The encoded protein is CHSGEQYF.

This clonotype was picked up many times. J is TRBJ2-7 and V is TRBV6-5; D ambiguous. Germline V gene lookup returns CDR1 MNHEY and CDR2 SVGAGI. Deletions cut 4 bases from V and 0 bases from J, with 10 bases between. The CDR3 contains 14 residues. For the CDR3, the DNA is TGTGCCAGCAGTTCCTACCAGAGCTCCTACGAGCAGTACTTC. Its protein product is CASSSYQSSYEQYF.

With regard to this clonotype: The germline gene is not matched at one end of the junction; a read error may be the cause. The chain uses TRBV24-1 and TRBJ2-1; 11 bases line up with TRBD2. Per the germline V gene, CDR1 is KGHDR and CDR2 is SFDVKD. This CDR3 is built from 15 residues. Written as DNA, the CDR3 is TGTACCACCAGTGCCAGTAGCGGGGGGGCTATTGAGCAGTTCTTC. Protein: CTTSASSGGAIEQFF.

The rearrangement links TRBV4-3 to TRBJ1-4, with TRBD1 identical over 7 bases. CDR1 and CDR2 (germline): LGHNA, YSLEER. The CDR3 runs 15 residues. Trimming removed 3 bases from V and 4 bases from J; junction bases left unmatched: 5. The CDR3 is CASSQKGQHNEKLFF. The CDR3 DNA reads as TGCGCCAGCAGCCAGAAGGGACAGCATAATGAAAAACTGTTTTTT.

Only a few counts were recorded for this clonotype. The CDR3 DNA reads TGTGCCAGCAGCCGGGAAGGAACAAGCTCCTACGAGCAGTACTTC. As protein: CASSREGTSSYEQYF. The chain uses TRBV7-2 and TRBJ2-7; TRBD2 might be the D (5 bases). The V end was cut by 5 bases, the J end by 0 bases, with 14 bases between. This CDR3 contains 15 residues. Germline-derived CDR1 and CDR2 are SGHTA and FQGNSA.

A note on this clonotype: An end of the junction differs from the germline gene, which may be a read error. The rearrangement joins TRBV7-9 to TRBJ2-5; TRBD1 is a possible D gene (6 bases). Germline values: CDR1 SEHNR, CDR2 FQNEAQ (reference sequence). The length of the CDR3 is 13 residues. CDR3 protein: CAGRLDSEETQYF. In nucleotides, the CDR3 is TGTGCCGGCAGACTGGACAGTGAAGAGACCCAGTACTTC.

This clonotype turned up a few times. V usage is TRBV20-1 and J usage is TRBJ2-1; possibly TRBD2 for D (5 bases). CDR3 length equals 14 residues. Germline CDR1 is DFQATT and CDR2 is SNEGSKA (reference sequence). V lost 6 bases and J 4 bases, leaving 16 bases between the germline ends. CDR3: CSASGEGAYNEQFF. CDR3 DNA: TGCAGTGCATCCGGGGAAGGCGCGTACAATGAGCAGTTCTTC.

The genes are TRBV28 and TRBJ2-7; 12 bases line up with TRBD2. CDR1 is MDHEN, CDR2 SYDVKM, per germline. CDR3 length: 16 amino acids. J was trimmed by 2 bases and V by 5 bases; bases with no gene match: 7. The CDR3 DNA sequence: TGTGCCAGCAGTCCCCTTGGACTAGCGGGGACCTACGAGCAGTACTTC. It codes for CASSPLGLAGTYEQYF.

The V gene is TRBV12-3 or TRBV12-4, the J gene TRBJ1-1; possibly TRBD1 for D (5 bases). CDR3 size: 14 residues. The V end was cut by 3 bases, the J end by 4 bases, with 12 bases between. CDR3 bases: TGTGCCAGCAGTTTTGAGGGGTCTGCCACTGAAGCTTTCTTT. This gives the protein CASSFEGSATEAFF.

This clonotype was detected a few times. This chain uses TRBV6-2 or TRBV6-3 with TRBJ2-1; 8 bases agree with TRBD1. Germline CDR1 reads MNHEY; CDR2 reads SVGEGT. CDR3 size: 13 residues. V lost 11 bases, J lost 7 bases, and 10 bases stayed unmatched. CDR3 DNA sequence: TGTGCCTCGACCGGACAGGGTATGAATGAGCAGTTCTTC. Amino acids: CASTGQGMNEQFF.

There are many counts of this clonotype. This chain links TRBV4-3 with TRBJ2-1; tentatively, D is TRBD1 (6 bases). The CDR3 extends over 13 amino acids. From germline, CDR1 is LGHNA and CDR2 YSLEER. V shed 4 bases and J shed 9 bases, with 13 bases lying between them. CDR3 in DNA: TGCGCCAGCAGCCCCAGGCGAGGGGGTGAGCAGTTCTTC. Its translation: CASSPRRGGEQFF.

This clonotype was counted only a few times. This chain joins TRBV4-1 and TRBJ2-3; 7 bases match TRBD1. This CDR3 has 15 residues. Trimming took 4 bases from V and 6 from J; bases not matched to a gene: 10. The germline gives CDR1 MGHRA, CDR2 YSYEKL. The CDR3 sequence: CASSPSGQHYDTQYF. CDR3 DNA sequence: TGCGCCAGCAGCCCCTCGGGACAGCACTACGATACGCAGTATTTT.

J is TRBJ2-2 and V is TRBV11-1, with 7 bases lining up with TRBD2. CDR3 length: 13 amino acids. V was clipped by 5 bases and J by 9 bases; unmatched bases: 6. Germline V CDR1 and CDR2: SGHAT, FQDESV (reference sequence). The CDR3 DNA sequence: TGTGCCAGCAGCCAAGAAGCGGGGCGGGAGCTGTTTTTT. This gives the protein CASSQEAGRELFF.

This clonotype has more than one count but fewer than ten. The V and J genes are TRBV18 and TRBJ2-7; D is undetermined. From germline, CDR1 is KGHSH and CDR2 LQKENI. The CDR3 has 13 amino acids. V dropped 2 bases and J dropped 4 bases, with 9 bases sitting between them. This chain's CDR3 is CASSPIMGYEQYF. The CDR3 DNA follows: TGTGCCAGCTCACCAATTATGGGGTACGAGCAGTACTTC.

Of note for this clonotype: This may be a read error, as it is one base from a much larger clone. This rearrangement joins TRBV29-1 to TRBJ2-6, with unresolved D. CDR1 and CDR2 from the germline V gene are SQVTM and ANQGSEA. The CDR3 has 13 residues. The CDR3 here is CSVGISGTNVLTF. Here the CDR3 DNA reads TGCAGCGTCGGCATCTCTGGGACCAACGTCCTGACTTTC.

This clonotype was counted at least ten times. J is TRBJ2-4 and V is TRBV7-3, with a weak D call TRBD2 (6 bases). CDR3 length: 14 amino acids. Germline values: CDR1 SGHTA, CDR2 FQGTGA. V was cut by 3 bases and J by 6 bases, with 12 bases left in between. The CDR3 DNA reads TGTGCCAGCAGCTTTACGGGACTTAGAAACATTCAGTACTTC. Translated: CASSFTGLRNIQYF.

The chain carries TRBV12-3 or TRBV12-4 and TRBJ2-1, with D possibly called TRBD1 or TRBD2 (5 bases each). Trimming took off 0 bases at V and 7 bases at J, with 13 bases between the two ends. This CDR3 contains 15 residues. The CDR3 is CASSLAGVGENEQFF. The CDR3 DNA reads TGTGCCAGCAGTTTAGCGGGGGTAGGAGAGAATGAGCAGTTCTTC.